A selection of T cell receptor beta chains follows, all from one sample in a study of blood T cell repertoires in COVID-19. Some clones are missing from TCRdb's copy, which holds only in-frame ones; the method was immunoSEQ multiplex PCR. The sample holds fewer than 400,000 clones, about 92% seen once. Material for sequencing was PBMCs or T cells enriched from blood (not recorded which). These receptors all come from a woman in her twenties or thirties who had recovered from COVID-19. Both conserved end residues are part of each CDR3. Each record gives: J gene, V gene, CDR3 protein.

J gene: TRBJ2-1
V gene: TRBV20-1
CDR3 protein: CSASWKGLANEQFF

J gene: TRBJ2-6
V gene: TRBV7-2
CDR3 protein: CASSLGGAGANVLTF

J gene: TRBJ2-7
V gene: TRBV5-5
CDR3 protein: CASSPSQGPYEQYF

J gene: TRBJ2-6
V gene: TRBV27
CDR3 protein: CATPQSGANVLTF

J gene: TRBJ2-3
V gene: TRBV3-1/TRBV3-2
CDR3 protein: CASSPRGGRVRTDTQYF

J gene: TRBJ2-5
V gene: TRBV7-2
CDR3 protein: CASSPLRDRRRETQYF

J gene: TRBJ1-6
V gene: TRBV5-6
CDR3 protein: CASSLWQSDSPLHF

J gene: TRBJ1-5
V gene: TRBV28
CDR3 protein: CASSLFTGSNQPQHF

J gene: TRBJ2-2
V gene: TRBV11-3
CDR3 protein: CASSTRDRVFGELFF

J gene: TRBJ1-1
V gene: TRBV28
CDR3 protein: CASSLGTGWGTEAFF

J gene: TRBJ2-7
V gene: TRBV10-3
CDR3 protein: CAISEYLGEQYF

J gene: TRBJ2-7
V gene: TRBV27
CDR3 protein: CASSPSGGTGFVEQYF

J gene: TRBJ1-5
V gene: TRBV4-3
CDR3 protein: CASSQELRGPQHF

J gene: TRBJ2-7
V gene: TRBV7-9
CDR3 protein: CASNRAGTGSYEQYF

J gene: TRBJ1-4
V gene: TRBV18
CDR3 protein: CASSPANGEKLFF

J gene: TRBJ1-2
V gene: TRBV28
CDR3 protein: CASRGLYLTNYGYTF

J gene: TRBJ1-4
V gene: TRBV9
CDR3 protein: CASSVGRAREKLFF

J gene: TRBJ2-4
V gene: TRBV5-1
CDR3 protein: CASSLAGGGDKNIQYF

J gene: TRBJ2-3
V gene: TRBV7-2
CDR3 protein: CASRDPGLAGGLGTDTQYF

J gene: TRBJ1-5
V gene: TRBV19
CDR3 protein: CASSMAQGYQPQHF

J gene: TRBJ1-2
V gene: TRBV4-2
CDR3 protein: CASSQNSGNDYGYTF

J gene: TRBJ2-1
V gene: TRBV6-5
CDR3 protein: CASSYSGSPTFNEQFF

J gene: TRBJ1-1
V gene: TRBV7-9
CDR3 protein: CASSLEGQGRTEAFF

J gene: TRBJ2-3
V gene: TRBV27
CDR3 protein: CASSPQGGGDTQYF